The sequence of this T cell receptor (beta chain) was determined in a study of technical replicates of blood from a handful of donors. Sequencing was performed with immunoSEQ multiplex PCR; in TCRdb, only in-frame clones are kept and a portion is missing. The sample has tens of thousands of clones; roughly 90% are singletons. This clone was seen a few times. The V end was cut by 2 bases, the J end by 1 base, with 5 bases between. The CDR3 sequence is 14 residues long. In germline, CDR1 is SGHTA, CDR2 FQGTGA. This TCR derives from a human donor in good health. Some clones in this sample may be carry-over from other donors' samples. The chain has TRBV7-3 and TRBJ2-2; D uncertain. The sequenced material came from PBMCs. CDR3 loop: CASSLVQNTGELFF. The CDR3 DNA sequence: TGTGCCAGCAGCTTAGTTCAGAACACCGGGGAGCTGTTTTTT.